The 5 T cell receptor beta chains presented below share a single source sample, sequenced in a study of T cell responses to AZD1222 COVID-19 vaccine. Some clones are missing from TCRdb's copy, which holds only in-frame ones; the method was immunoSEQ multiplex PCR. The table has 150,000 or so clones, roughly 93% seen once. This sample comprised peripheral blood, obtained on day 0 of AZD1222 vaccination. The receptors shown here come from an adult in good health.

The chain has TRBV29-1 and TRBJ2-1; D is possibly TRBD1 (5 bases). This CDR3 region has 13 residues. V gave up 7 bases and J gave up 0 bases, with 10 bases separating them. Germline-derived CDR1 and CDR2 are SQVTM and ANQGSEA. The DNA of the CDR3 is TGCAGCGCGACAGTGAGCTCCTACAATGAGCAGTTCTTC. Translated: CSATVSSYNEQFF.

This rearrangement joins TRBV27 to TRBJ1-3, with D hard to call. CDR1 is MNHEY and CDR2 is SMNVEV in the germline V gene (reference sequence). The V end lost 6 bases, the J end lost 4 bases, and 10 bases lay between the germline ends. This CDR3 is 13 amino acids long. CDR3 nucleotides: TGTGCCAGCAGGTCCATTGTCGGAAACACCATATATTTT. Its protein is CASRSIVGNTIYF.

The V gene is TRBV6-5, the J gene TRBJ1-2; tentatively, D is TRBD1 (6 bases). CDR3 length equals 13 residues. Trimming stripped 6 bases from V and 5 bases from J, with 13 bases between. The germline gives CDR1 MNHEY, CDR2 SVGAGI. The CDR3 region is CASRQGSLYGYTF. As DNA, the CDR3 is TGTGCCAGCAGACAGGGATCTTTGTATGGCTACACCTTC.

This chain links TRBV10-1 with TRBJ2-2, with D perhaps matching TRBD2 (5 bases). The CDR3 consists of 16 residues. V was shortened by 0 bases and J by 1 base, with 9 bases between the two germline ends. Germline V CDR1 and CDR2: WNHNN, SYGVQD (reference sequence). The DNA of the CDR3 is TGCGCCAGCAGTGAGTCGGAGGCAATGAACACCGGGGAGCTGTTTTTT. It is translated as CASSESEAMNTGELFF.

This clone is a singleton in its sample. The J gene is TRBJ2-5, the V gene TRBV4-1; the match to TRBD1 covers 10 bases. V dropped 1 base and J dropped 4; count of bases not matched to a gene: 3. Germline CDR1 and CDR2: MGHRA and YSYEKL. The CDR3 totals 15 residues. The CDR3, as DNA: TGCGCCAGCAGCCAAGGACAGGGGGCCCGAGAGACCCAGTACTTC. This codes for CASSQGQGARETQYF.